The 22 T cell receptor beta chains reported below all come from one sample, sequenced in a study of blood T cells in healthy people across ages. Sample-barcoded 5' priming and a J-beta primer mix drove a second PCR of about 6 to 12 cycles. From the 5' RACE reads, TCRdb called clonotypes with MiXCR, one entry per CDR3 protein. The sample contains about 1.1 million distinct CDR3 sequences, roughly two fifths of which appear only once. The specimen was blood. All receptors come from a man aged 18 to 35 in good health.

This clonotype was counted only a few times. CDR3 sequence: CASSTRTGSQPQHF. DNA of the CDR3: TGTGCCAGCAGTACACGGACAGGGTCTCAGCCCCAGCATTTT. The chain has TRBV27 and TRBJ1-5, with 8 positions matching TRBD1. The CDR3 is made up of 14 amino acids. With 5 bases clipped from V and 6 bases from J, the junction kept 6 bases outside the gene matches. Germline CDR1 MNHEY, CDR2 SMNVEV (reference sequence).

This sequence joins TRBV5-1 and TRBJ2-3; a possible D gene is TRBD2 (6 bases). V lost 1 base and J 4 bases, leaving 10 bases between the germline ends. This CDR3 comprises 14 residues. The V gene's germline CDR1 is SGHRS and CDR2 YFSETQ. The CDR3 region is CASSLREVADTQYF. The CDR3 DNA is TGCGCCAGCAGCTTGAGGGAGGTCGCAGATACGCAGTATTTT.

The chain is built from TRBV24-1 and TRBJ1-2, with D perhaps matching TRBD1 (6 bases). The length of the CDR3 is 14 residues. Trimming cost V 5 bases and J 2 bases, with 11 bases left between them. Germline lookup yields CDR1 KGHDR and CDR2 SFDVKD. The CDR3 bases are TGTGCCACCAGTGTCGGACAGTTCAACTATGGCTACACCTTC. It codes for CATSVGQFNYGYTF.

This clonotype turned up a few times. The V call is TRBV7-2, the J call TRBJ1-5; no definite D call. Germline V gene sequence: CDR1 SGHTA, CDR2 FQGNSA. The CDR3 totals 13 residues. V lost 1 base and J lost 4, with 5 bases in between. The CDR3 loop reads CASSLVRNQPQHF. As DNA, the CDR3 is TGTGCCAGCAGCTTAGTAAGGAATCAGCCCCAGCATTTT.

The V and J genes are TRBV25-1 and TRBJ1-4; TRBD1 matches 7 bases. This CDR3 spans 15 amino acids. CDR1 is MGHDK, CDR2 SYGVNS, per germline. V lost 2 bases, J lost 7 bases, and 7 bases stayed unmatched. The CDR3 DNA is TGTGCCAGCAGTGAAGCTCAGGGGGGAGGTGAAAAACTGTTTTTT. Translating gives CASSEAQGGGEKLFF. Full variable domain (remainder filled in from reference TRBV25-1 and TRBJ1-4): EADIYQTPRYLVIGTGKKITLECSQTMGHDKMYWYQQDPGMELHLIHYSYGVNSTEKGDLSSESTVSRIRTEHFPLTLESARPSHTSQYLCASSEAQGGGEKLFFGSGTQLSVL.

This clonotype turned up a few times. The rearrangement joins TRBV13 to TRBJ2-5; D unclear. Trimming took 7 bases from V and 2 from J, leaving 8 bases between them. CDR3 length: 12 amino acids. CDR1 PRHDT and CDR2 FYEKMQ come from the germline V gene (reference sequence). This CDR3 is CASNYGQETQYF. DNA for the CDR3: TGTGCCAGCAATTACGGGCAAGAGACCCAGTACTTC.

The chain is built from TRBV11-1 and TRBJ2-2; the D gene is possibly TRBD1 (5 bases). There are 16 residues in the CDR3. Germline CDR1 reads SGHAT; CDR2 reads FQDESV (reference sequence). V shed 5 bases and J shed 10 bases, with 23 bases lying between them. The CDR3 sequence: CASSPPSTADGAELFF. In DNA, the CDR3 is TGTGCCAGCAGCCCCCCCTCGACCGCCGATGGGGCGGAGCTGTTTTTT.

This clonotype was detected a few times. Germline and junction disagree at one end, which may indicate a read error. This sequence joins TRBV20-1 and TRBJ1-4; unclear D gene. Germline V lookup: CDR1 DFQATT, CDR2 SNEGSKA (reference sequence). The CDR3 loop spans 14 amino acids. The CDR3 loop reads CSAGDTGTNEKLFF. CDR3 bases: TGCAGTGCTGGAGATACGGGGACTAATGAAAAACTGTTTTTT.

Turning to this clonotype: Its ends do not fully match the called genes, so a read error is possible. This rearrangement joins TRBV5-1 to TRBJ1-2; D uncertain. The CDR3 has 14 amino acids. The V gene's germline CDR1 is SGHRS and CDR2 YFSETQ. The CDR3 region is CAGSGFGENYGYTF. In DNA form, the CDR3 reads TGCGCCGGCAGCGGATTTGGGGAAAACTATGGCTACACCTTC.

The chain combines TRBV20-1 with TRBJ2-5; 8 bases are a match to TRBD2. This CDR3 has 13 amino acids. Germline-derived CDR1 and CDR2 are DFQATT and SNEGSKA (reference sequence). With 2 bases clipped from V and 10 bases from J, the junction kept 9 bases outside the gene matches. The CDR3 DNA sequence: TGCAGTGCTAGATTGACGGGACTAGGGCACCAGTACTTC. Translation: CSARLTGLGHQYF.

The V call is TRBV6-6, the J call TRBJ2-3; D uncertain. V was clipped by 7 bases and J by 6 bases, with 14 bases between them. Germline lookup yields CDR1 MNHNY and CDR2 SVGAGI (reference sequence). This CDR3 has 13 amino acids. The CDR3 region is CASNHKFPDTQYF. The CDR3 nucleotides read TGTGCCAGCAATCACAAATTCCCGGATACGCAGTATTTT.

The chain combines TRBV29-1 with TRBJ2-5; the D is unclear. The germline V and J ends were trimmed by 3 bases and 1 base, with 9 bases remaining between them. CDR1 and CDR2 (germline): SQVTM, ANQGSEA. The CDR3 runs to 13 residues. The CDR3 nucleotides are TGCAGCGTTGAGGGCAGACTCCAAGAGACCCAGTACTTC. It is translated as CSVEGRLQETQYF.

V usage is TRBV7-2 and J usage is TRBJ2-1, with D perhaps TRBD1 or TRBD2 (5 bases each). Germline V lookup: CDR1 SGHTA, CDR2 FQGNSA. V was trimmed by 4 bases and J by 4 bases, leaving 8 bases between them. There are 13 residues in the CDR3. This CDR3 reads CASSWGIYNEQFF. DNA for the CDR3: TGTGCCAGCAGCTGGGGGATTTACAATGAGCAGTTCTTC.

This clonotype was observed at least ten times. The chain uses TRBV12-3 or TRBV12-4 and TRBJ2-5, with a weak D call TRBD2 (5 bases). V dropped 5 bases and J dropped 5 bases, with 15 bases sitting between them. This CDR3 is 14 amino acids long. CDR3 nucleotide sequence: TGTGCCAGCAGTCTTTCGGGGTGGAGTGAGACCCAGTACTTC. Its translation: CASSLSGWSETQYF.

The sample holds a few counts of this clonotype. This CDR3 is CASSLVTEGAGELFF. The CDR3 DNA follows: TGCGCCAGCAGCTTGGTGACAGAAGGGGCCGGGGAGCTGTTTTTT. V usage is TRBV5-1 and J usage is TRBJ2-2, with D possibly TRBD1 on 5 matching bases. V was trimmed by 0 bases and J by 6 bases, leaving 12 bases between them. Per the germline V gene, CDR1 is SGHRS and CDR2 is YFSETQ. CDR3 length equals 15 residues.

The J gene is TRBJ1-1, the V gene TRBV10-3; 12 nucleotides line up with TRBD1. J was trimmed by 0 bases and V by 7 bases; bases with no gene match: 6. The CDR3 runs 16 residues. Germline CDR1 reads ENHRY; CDR2 reads SYGVKD. CDR3: CAIKEGQGAMNTEAFF. CDR3 sequence (DNA): TGTGCCATCAAGGAGGGACAGGGGGCCATGAACACTGAAGCTTTCTTT.

The chain links TRBV12-3 or TRBV12-4 to TRBJ2-5; weak D call: TRBD2 (6 bases). The CDR3 contains 14 residues. Trimming removed 9 bases at V and 0 bases at J, with 14 bases between. CDR3 residues: CASFRGDDQETQYF. In DNA, the CDR3 is TGTGCCAGTTTCCGCGGGGATGACCAAGAGACCCAGTACTTC.

This clonotype appeared a few times. This rearrangement joins TRBV4-2 to TRBJ1-2; no clear D gene. Looked up from germline, CDR1 is LGHNA and CDR2 is YNFKEQ. The CDR3 is 13 amino acids. The V and J ends lost 0 bases and 6 bases respectively, with 8 bases between them. CDR3 loop: CASSQDPRNGYTF. The CDR3 nucleotides are TGTGCCAGCAGCCAAGATCCCAGAAATGGCTACACCTTC.

The V gene is TRBV7-2, the J gene TRBJ1-5; tentative D call: TRBD1 (5 bases). The CDR3 loop spans 15 amino acids. Trimming left V 6 bases short and J 5 bases short, with 17 bases between. Germline CDR1 reads SGHTA; CDR2 reads FQGNSA. CDR3 amino acids: CASSLTPGLYQPQHF. In nucleotides, the CDR3 is TGTGCCAGCAGTTTAACCCCAGGGTTATATCAGCCCCAGCATTTT.

The chain employs TRBV12-3 or TRBV12-4 and TRBJ2-7; TRBD1 agrees at 10 bases. The CDR3 runs to 11 residues. V shed 6 bases, J shed 12 bases, and the junction held 5 bases outside the gene matches. Written as DNA, the CDR3 is TGTGCCAGCAGATCCGGGACAGGGGTGTACTTC. The encoded protein is CASRSGTGVYF.

This chain links TRBV5-1 with TRBJ1-6; 8 bases fit TRBD1. Germline lookup yields CDR1 SGHRS and CDR2 YFSETQ. CDR3 size: 17 residues. V shed 4 bases, J shed 7 bases, and the junction held 13 bases outside the gene matches. The CDR3 DNA reads as TGCGCCAGCAGCCTCTACCGTTTGGGACAGGACAATTCACCCCTCCACTTT. Protein product: CASSLYRLGQDNSPLHF.

This clonotype occurred a few times. It may be a read error: a sequence one base away is much more abundant. This sequence joins TRBV10-3 and TRBJ2-7; D unresolved. V lost 2 bases to trimming and J lost 3 bases, with 11 bases between them. From germline, CDR1 is ENHRY and CDR2 SYGVKD. The CDR3 consists of 14 residues. The CDR3 DNA is TGTGCCATCAGTGAGGCCCTAGAATTCTACGAGCAGTACTTC. Translating it yields CAISEALEFYEQYF.